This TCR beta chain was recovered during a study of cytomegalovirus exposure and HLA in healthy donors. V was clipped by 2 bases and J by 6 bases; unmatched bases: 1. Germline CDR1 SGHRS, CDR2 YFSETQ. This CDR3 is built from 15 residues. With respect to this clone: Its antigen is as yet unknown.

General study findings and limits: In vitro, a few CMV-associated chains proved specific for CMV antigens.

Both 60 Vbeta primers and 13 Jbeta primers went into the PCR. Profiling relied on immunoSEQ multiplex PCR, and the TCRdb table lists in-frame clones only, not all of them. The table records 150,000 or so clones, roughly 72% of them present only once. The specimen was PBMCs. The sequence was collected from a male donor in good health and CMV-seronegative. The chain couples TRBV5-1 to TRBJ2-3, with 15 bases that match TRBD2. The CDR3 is CASSFGTSGGDTQYF. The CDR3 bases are TGCGCCAGCAGCTTTGGGACTAGCGGGGGGGATACGCAGTATTTT.